The 5 T cell receptor beta chains given below trace back to one sample, sequenced in a study of tumor-infiltrating lymphocytes in primary liver carcinoma. From 20-30 mg of unsorted bulk tissue, DNA and RNA were co-extracted together. A primer matching the constant region was used to make TCR beta cDNA from approximately 0.45 ug of total RNA. A slightly modified ARM-PCR protocol with three nested multiplex PCR rounds produced these TCR beta libraries. Primers for the first two PCR rounds were TRBV1-TRBV30 forward primers and a C-beta reverse primer (roughly 10 cycles per round). TCRdb re-derived calls from the multiplex PCR reads in MiXCR, one entry per CDR3 protein. The sample comprises roughly 120,000 distinct CDR3 sequences, about 59% of which are singletons, and around 9.3% rests with the top ten. Sequencing input: liver tumor tissue from sampling region 1. As to subset: tumor region T1, superior pole. These TCRs come from a woman aged 55-69 years with primary liver carcinoma and hepatitis B virus infection.

This clonotype was counted at least ten times. The V call is TRBV6-1, the J call TRBJ2-5; possible D gene TRBD2, 6 bases. Germline V lookup: CDR1 MNHNS, CDR2 SASEGT. The germline V and J ends were trimmed by 5 bases and 2 bases, with 9 bases remaining between them. The CDR3 is made up of 13 amino acids. The CDR3 DNA is TGTGCCAGCAGTTGGGACTCACAAGAGACCCAGTACTTC. It is translated as CASSWDSQETQYF.

As regards this clonotype: One end of the junction does not line up with germline, which may come from a read error. The chain is built from TRBV11-3 and TRBJ2-7; D might be TRBD2 (6 bases). Germline CDR1 SGHNT, CDR2 YENEEA. There are 15 residues in the CDR3. CDR3 DNA sequence: TGCGCCAGCAACTTAGCCTCGGGACTGGCCTACGAGCAGTACTTC. This sequence encodes CASNLASGLAYEQYF.

Details on this clonotype: One end of the junction is discordant with germline, which a read error may explain. V and J are TRBV11-2 and TRBJ2-3; possibly TRBD1 for D (6 bases). From germline, CDR1 is SGHAT and CDR2 FQNNGV. The CDR3 consists of 17 residues. As DNA, the CDR3 is TGTGCCAGCAGCAAGCACAGGCCTCAGAGGGACACAGAAACGCAGTATTTT. Its protein product is CASSKHRPQRDTETQYF. The full variable domain, completed using reference TRBV11-2 and TRBJ2-3, is EAGVAQSPRYKIIEKRQSVAFWCNPISGHATLYWYQQILGQGPKLLIQFQNNGVVDDSQLPKDRFSAERLKGVDSTLKIQPAKLEDSAVYLCASSKHRPQRDTETQYFGPGTRLTVL.

The chain recombines TRBV28 with TRBJ2-7; 10 bases align to TRBD2. CDR1 is MDHEN and CDR2 is SYDVKM in the germline V gene. The CDR3 covers 14 residues. V shed 2 bases and J 4 bases; nucleotides not matched to a gene: 2. The CDR3 sequence is CASSLLAGEYEQYF. The CDR3 bases are TGTGCCAGCAGTTTACTAGCGGGGGAATACGAGCAGTACTTC.

This clonotype was counted ten times or more. The rearrangement uses TRBV12-3 or TRBV12-4 and TRBJ1-2; D gene ambiguous. The CDR3 runs 14 residues. The germline V and J ends were trimmed by 1 base and 1 base, with 7 bases remaining between them. CDR3 DNA: TGTGCCAGCAGTTTAGTACGAAGTAACTATGGCTACACCTTC. It specifies CASSLVRSNYGYTF.